Listed here are 30 T cell receptor beta chains from one sample, sequenced in a study of blood T cell repertoires in COVID-19. Assay used: immunoSEQ multiplex PCR; TCRdb lists only in-frame clones, some missing. Of a few hundred thousand clones in the sample, more than 70% were seen once. Sequencing input: peripheral blood. Receptor source: a woman under 40 who had recovered from COVID-19.

The CDR3 is CASRETGRMRTGELFF. As DNA, the CDR3 is TGTGCCAGCAGGGAAACAGGTCGAATGAGGACCGGGGAGCTGTTTTTT. The chain couples TRBV13 to TRBJ2-2, with a possible D match to TRBD1 (5 bases). Trimming removed 6 bases from V and 5 bases from J, with 19 bases in between. There are 16 residues in the CDR3. The germline gives CDR1 PRHDT, CDR2 FYEKMQ (reference sequence).

This clone has only one observation. The V call is TRBV7-2, the J call TRBJ2-3, with a weak D call TRBD1 (6 bases). V lost 5 bases and J lost 6, with 15 bases in between. Germline CDR1 reads SGHTA; CDR2 reads FQGNSA. The CDR3 consists of 14 residues. CDR3 coding DNA: TGTGCCAGCAGCCCCCGACAGGTTCCCGATACGCAGTATTTT. This gives the protein CASSPRQVPDTQYF.

The rearrangement links TRBV27 to TRBJ1-4; TRBD1 is a possible D gene (5 bases). The CDR3 totals 13 residues. Germline assignment: CDR1 MNHEY and CDR2 SMNVEV (reference sequence). The CDR3 spells CSSGLNNNEKLFF. Written as DNA, the CDR3 is TGTTCGTCAGGGCTGAACAATAATGAAAAACTGTTTTTT. Supplemented by reference TRBV27 and TRBJ1-4, the full variable domain reads EAQVTQNPRYLITVTGKKLTVTCSQNMNHEYMSWYRQDPGLGLRQIYYSMNVEVTDKGDVPEGYKVSRKEKRNFPLILESPSPNQTSLYFCSSGLNNNEKLFFGSGTQLSVL.

This chain joins TRBV6-1 and TRBJ1-1; a possible D gene is TRBD1 (6 bases). The V end was cut by 2 bases, the J end by 0 bases, with 10 bases between. The V gene's germline CDR1 is MNHNS and CDR2 SASEGT. The CDR3 totals 15 residues. In DNA, the CDR3 is TGTGCCAGCAGTGAATTGCGGACAGTGAACACTGAAGCTTTCTTT. It translates to CASSELRTVNTEAFF.

A word on this clone: This sample includes further DNA sequences coding for the same CDR3. The CDR3 loop is CASSQDRAGTYNEQFF. DNA of the CDR3: TGTGCCAGCAGCCAAGATCGAGCGGGAACCTACAATGAGCAGTTCTTC. This rearrangement joins TRBV4-2 to TRBJ2-1, with 7 bases that match TRBD2. Per the germline V gene, CDR1 is LGHNA and CDR2 is YNFKEQ. CDR3 length: 16 residues. Trimming at V came to 0 bases and at J to 2 bases, leaving 4 bases not matched to a gene.

The V and J genes are TRBV5-4 and TRBJ1-1; D remains ambiguous. Germline-derived CDR1 and CDR2 are SGHNT and YYREEE (reference sequence). V lost 5 bases to trimming and J lost 1 base, with 9 bases between them. The CDR3 spans 13 residues. The CDR3 region has the DNA TGTGCCAGCAGAATACAACCGAACACTGAAGCTTTCTTT. Its protein is CASRIQPNTEAFF.

The CDR3 loop reads CASIRDTNYGYTF. The DNA for the CDR3 is TGTGCCAGCATCCGGGACACCAACTATGGCTACACCTTC. The V and J genes are TRBV2 and TRBJ1-2; TRBD1 is a possible D gene (6 bases). Trimming pared 7 bases from V and 2 bases from J, leaving 11 bases between. The CDR3 is 13 residues long. Per the germline V gene, CDR1 is SNHLY and CDR2 is FYNNEI.

This rearrangement joins TRBV28 to TRBJ1-2; D remains unclear. CDR1 and CDR2 from the germline V gene are MDHEN and SYDVKM. V was clipped by 3 bases and J by 2 bases, with 10 bases between them. This CDR3 spans 14 amino acids. As DNA, the CDR3 is TGTGCCAGCAGTTTTTACCCCAGGAACTATGGCTACACCTTC. Protein: CASSFYPRNYGYTF.

The J gene is TRBJ1-5, the V gene TRBV2; maybe TRBD1 (5 bases). Trimming removed 6 bases at V and 0 bases at J, with 12 bases between. The CDR3 totals 15 residues. Per the germline V gene, CDR1 is SNHLY and CDR2 is FYNNEI. The CDR3 sequence is CASSVDSYSNQPQHF. CDR3 bases: TGTGCCAGCAGCGTCGACAGTTATAGCAATCAGCCCCAGCATTTT. The full variable domain, rest sourced from reference TRBV2 and TRBJ1-5, is EPEVTQTPSHQVTQMGQEVILRCVPISNHLYFYWYRQILGQKVEFLVSFYNNEISEKSEIFDDQFSVERPDGSNFTLKIRSTKLEDSAMYFCASSVDSYSNQPQHFGDGTRLSIL.

The chain joins TRBV6-5 to TRBJ2-5; the D is unclear. The CDR3 is 12 residues long. Germline loops: CDR1 MNHEY, CDR2 SVGAGI. The germline V and J ends were trimmed by 0 bases and 4 bases, with 3 bases remaining between them. CDR3 sequence (DNA): TGTGCCAGCAGTTACTCCGGAGAGACCCAGTACTTC. Protein sequence: CASSYSGETQYF.

Only one count was recorded for this clone. The V call is TRBV5-1, the J call TRBJ2-7, with 7 positions matching TRBD1. Per the germline V gene, CDR1 is SGHRS and CDR2 is YFSETQ. Trimming cost V 4 bases and J 5 bases; bases outside gene matches: 6. The CDR3 extends over 13 amino acids. CDR3 nucleotide sequence: TGCGCCAGCAGCGTGACAGGGTCCAACGAGCAGTACTTC. It encodes CASSVTGSNEQYF.

This clone was recorded only once. The chain uses TRBV9 and TRBJ2-2; 7 bases line up with TRBD1. The CDR3 runs to 16 residues. Germline assignment: CDR1 SGDLS and CDR2 YYNGEE. After removal of 3 bases from V and 0 bases from J, the junction contained 5 bases not matched to a gene. The CDR3 loop reads CASSGDRDANTGELFF. The CDR3 DNA sequence: TGTGCCAGCAGCGGAGACAGGGATGCGAACACCGGGGAGCTGTTTTTT.

The chain links TRBV14 to TRBJ2-7; TRBD1 agrees at 7 bases. The CDR3 is made up of 15 amino acids. V lost 1 base to trimming and J lost 1 base; unmatched junction nucleotides: 4. Germline V gives CDR1 SGHDN, CDR2 FVKESK. This chain's CDR3 is CASSQVGRGSYEQYF. The CDR3, as DNA: TGTGCCAGCAGCCAAGTCGGCAGGGGGTCCTACGAGCAGTACTTC. Complete variable domain (other parts from reference TRBV14 and TRBJ2-7): EAGVTQFPSHSVIEKGQTVTLRCDPISGHDNLYWYRRVMGKEIKFLLHFVKESKQDESGMPNNRFLAERTGGTYSTLKVQPAELEDSGVYFCASSQVGRGSYEQYFGPGTRLTVT.

The rearrangement links TRBV19 to TRBJ1-2; 7 positions agree with TRBD1. Germline V gene lookup returns CDR1 LNHDA and CDR2 SQIVND (reference sequence). The junction had 7 bases not matched to a gene; V was cut back by 4 bases and J by 2 bases. This CDR3 has 15 residues. DNA of the CDR3: TGTGCCAGTAGTAACCCCCGGGACAGAAACTATGGCTACACCTTC. It is translated as CASSNPRDRNYGYTF.

The J gene is TRBJ2-7, the V gene TRBV7-8; TRBD1 matches 7 bases. The CDR3 sequence is 13 residues long. Trimming removed 5 bases from V and 6 bases from J; junction bases left unmatched: 7. Germline CDR1 is SGHVS and CDR2 is FQNEAQ. The CDR3 bases are TGTGCCAGCAGCCCCATCACAGGGGCCGAGCAGTACTTC. It encodes CASSPITGAEQYF.

J is TRBJ1-3 and V is TRBV9, with TRBD1 as a possible D gene (5 bases). Trimming cost V 6 bases and J 4 bases, with 14 bases left between them. Per germline, CDR1 SGDLS and CDR2 YYNGEE. This CDR3 region has 14 residues. CDR3 sequence (DNA): TGTGCCAGCACCCGGGGGGACCCCGGAAACACCATATATTTT. Translated: CASTRGDPGNTIYF.

The V gene is TRBV6-5, the J gene TRBJ2-1; 11 nucleotides agree with TRBD2. This CDR3 is 15 amino acids long. The ends lost 3 bases at V and 5 bases at J; junction bases unmatched: 3. Germline lookup yields CDR1 MNHEY and CDR2 SVGAGI. The CDR3 here is CASSYRLAGNNEQFF. CDR3 nucleotides: TGTGCCAGCAGTTATAGACTAGCGGGGAACAATGAGCAGTTCTTC.

V gene TRBV3-1 (or the pseudogene TRBV3-2) combines with J gene TRBJ2-2, with D perhaps TRBD2 (7 bases). Germline loops: CDR1 LGHDT, CDR2 YNNKEL (reference sequence). Trimming stripped 4 bases from V and 5 bases from J, with 11 bases between. This CDR3 region has 14 residues. CDR3 sequence reads: CASSPGGRTGELFF. The CDR3 nucleotides are TGTGCCAGCAGCCCGGGGGGCCGTACCGGGGAGCTGTTTTTT.

The chain combines TRBV7-9 with TRBJ2-3, with 11 bases matching TRBD2. The V gene end was trimmed by 6 bases and the J gene end by 0 bases; junction bases not matched to a gene: 14. The CDR3 totals 19 residues. Per the germline V gene, CDR1 is SEHNR and CDR2 is FQNEAQ (reference sequence). The CDR3 DNA reads TGTGCCAGCAGAGAGACAGGTCTAACTAGCGGGGGAAGCACAGATACGCAGTATTTT. This sequence encodes CASRETGLTSGGSTDTQYF.

V is TRBV3-1 (or the pseudogene TRBV3-2) and J is TRBJ1-3; D remains unclear. The ends were cut back, 6 bases at V and 4 bases at J, with 7 bases in the middle. In germline, CDR1 is LGHDT, CDR2 YNNKEL (reference sequence). The CDR3 contains 12 residues. The CDR3 sequence: CASSWQGNTIYF. As DNA, the CDR3 is TGTGCCAGCAGTTGGCAGGGAAACACCATATATTTT.

This clone turned up a few times. CDR3 protein: CASKASGGQETQYF. Here the CDR3 DNA reads TGTGCCAGCAAAGCTAGCGGGGGTCAAGAGACCCAGTACTTC. V is TRBV2 and J is TRBJ2-5; TRBD2 matches at 10 bases. Germline V gives CDR1 SNHLY, CDR2 FYNNEI. The CDR3 covers 14 residues. V dropped 7 bases and J dropped 2; count of bases not matched to a gene: 4. Together with reference TRBV2 and TRBJ2-5, the CDR3 gives the full variable domain: EPEVTQTPSHQVTQMGQEVILRCVPISNHLYFYWYRQILGQKVEFLVSFYNNEISEKSEIFDDQFSVERPDGSNFTLKIRSTKLEDSAMYFCASKASGGQETQYFGPGTRLLVL.

The chain employs TRBV7-3 and TRBJ1-5; a possible D gene is TRBD1 (5 bases). V was cut by 5 bases and J by 3 bases, with 8 bases left in between. Germline lookup yields CDR1 SGHTA and CDR2 FQGTGA. The CDR3 totals 13 residues. Written as DNA, the CDR3 is TGTGCCAGCAGCCTCAGGGACAATCAGCCCCAGCATTTT. Protein product: CASSLRDNQPQHF.

The V call is TRBV20-1, the J call TRBJ2-2; weak D call: TRBD2 (5 bases). The CDR3 is 11 residues long. With 6 bases removed from V and 8 bases from J, the gap between germline ends came to 10 bases. Germline V lookup: CDR1 DFQATT, CDR2 SNEGSKA (reference sequence). The CDR3 is CSATSNGELFF. Written as DNA, the CDR3 is TGCAGTGCCACTAGTAATGGGGAGCTGTTTTTT.

This rearrangement joins TRBV4-2 to TRBJ1-5, with D possibly TRBD1 on 5 matching bases. Trimming left V 0 bases short and J 4 bases short, with 10 bases between. Germline-derived CDR1 and CDR2 are LGHNA and YNFKEQ. CDR3 size: 15 residues. CDR3 sequence: CASSQEWGENQPQHF. CDR3 coding DNA: TGTGCCAGCAGCCAAGAATGGGGGGAGAATCAGCCCCAGCATTTT.

The chain links TRBV7-9 to TRBJ1-1; D is undetermined. Per germline, CDR1 SEHNR and CDR2 FQNEAQ (reference sequence). V was shortened by 5 bases and J by 1 base, with 8 bases between the two germline ends. CDR3 size: 13 residues. The CDR3 is CASSGLRNTEAFF. The CDR3 bases are TGTGCCAGCAGCGGGCTGAGGAACACTGAAGCTTTCTTT.

This clone has just a few counts. The chain uses TRBV5-1 and TRBJ1-6, with TRBD1 identical over 8 bases. V trimming: 4 bases; J trimming: 8 bases; junction bases outside the gene matches: 5. CDR1 is SGHRS, CDR2 YFSETQ, per germline. This CDR3 comprises 14 residues. The CDR3 sequence: CASSPGQGYSPLHF. The CDR3 coding sequence is TGCGCCAGCAGCCCCGGACAGGGATATTCACCCCTCCACTTT.

This chain joins TRBV2 and TRBJ1-4; 8 nucleotides agree with TRBD1. This CDR3 is built from 12 residues. J lost 12 bases, V lost 4 bases, and 4 bases had no gene match. Germline V gene lookup returns CDR1 SNHLY and CDR2 FYNNEI. The CDR3 sequence: CASSVQGVQLFF. The CDR3 DNA reads as TGTGCCAGCAGTGTACAGGGGGTACAACTGTTTTTT.

The chain joins TRBV19 to TRBJ2-7, with 9 bases aligning to TRBD1. The V gene end was trimmed by 6 bases and the J gene end by 6 bases; junction bases not matched to a gene: 6. This CDR3 has 13 residues. The germline V gene has CDR1 LNHDA and CDR2 SQIVND (reference sequence). In DNA form, the CDR3 reads TGTGCCAGTAGACCCGGACAGGGGCTCGAGCAGTACTTC. Its protein product is CASRPGQGLEQYF.

The J gene is TRBJ2-3, the V gene TRBV3-1 (or the pseudogene TRBV3-2); 8 bases match TRBD2. J was trimmed by 2 bases and V by 1 base; bases with no gene match: 2. This CDR3 spans 15 amino acids. CDR1 and CDR2 (germline): LGHDT, YNNKEL (reference sequence). Here the CDR3 reads CASSQAGGPTDTQYF. CDR3 DNA sequence: TGTGCCAGCAGCCAAGCGGGGGGGCCCACAGATACGCAGTATTTT.

V usage is TRBV18 and J usage is TRBJ1-5; no firm D call. Germline V gene data show CDR1 as KGHSH and CDR2 as LQKENI. The CDR3 is made up of 12 amino acids. Trimming removed 6 bases at V and 1 base at J, with 4 bases between. CDR3: CASSQSNQPQHF. In DNA form, the CDR3 reads TGTGCCAGCTCCCAGAGCAATCAGCCCCAGCATTTT.